This TCR beta chain was obtained from a study of beta chain features in type 1 diabetes. What was sequenced were expressed TCRB transcripts, since all of the isolated RNA had been reverse transcribed. The repertoire was sequenced with immunoSEQ multiplex PCR; TCRdb's copy has only in-frame clones and lacks some. The table includes more than 250,000 clones, about a fifth detected once. Trimming pared 5 bases from V and 2 bases from J, leaving 18 bases between. CDR3 length: 16 amino acids. The germline V gene encodes CDR1 LNHNV and CDR2 YYDKDF (reference sequence). Turning to this clone: Its antigen is currently unknown.

Study findings and constraints: A moderate, significant TCRB CDR3 shortening appeared in type 1 diabetes across four CD4+ subsets. Within patients, naive, central memory and Treg TCRB repertoires seemed more similar than within healthy donors.

This clonotype was sampled from a woman aged 40 to 49 with type 1 diabetes. Sequences were obtained from naive CD4+ T cells from blood. The chain has TRBV15 and TRBJ2-5; D perhaps matches TRBD2 (6 bases). Written as DNA, the CDR3 is TGTGCCACCAGCCTCCGGCCGGGGGTCACACAAGAGACCCAGTACTTC. The encoded protein is CATSLRPGVTQETQYF. The complete variable domain, with remaining parts taken from reference TRBV15 and TRBJ2-5, reads DAMVIQNPRYQVTQFGKPVTLSCSQTLNHNVMYWYQQKSSQAPKLLFHYYDKDFNNEADTPDNFQSRRPNTSFCFLDIRSPGLGDTAMYLCATSLRPGVTQETQYFGPGTRLLVL.